The 29 T cell receptor beta chains given below trace back to one sample, sequenced in a study of shared clonotypes between healthy human individuals. Selected positively for CCR7 and CD45RO-negative, naive CD8 cells excluded terminally differentiated effector memory CD45RA+ cells. TCRdb's copy holds only in-frame clones and misses some; the assay was immunoSEQ multiplex PCR. The sample has 2 million to 2.5 million clones; approximately 94% are singletons. The material sequenced was naive CD8+ T cells sorted from blood. Source of these receptors: a man between 18 and 35 years old in good health.

The chain combines TRBV27 with TRBJ2-7, with D perhaps TRBD1 (5 bases). In germline, CDR1 is MNHEY, CDR2 SMNVEV (reference sequence). Trimming took off 7 bases at V and 1 base at J, with 17 bases between the two ends. The CDR3 has 15 amino acids. The CDR3 nucleotides read TGTGCCAGCACCCCCGGTCCAGGGTGGTCCTACGAGCAGTACTTC. It codes for CASTPGPGWSYEQYF.

To note about this clone: This same CDR3 is encoded by further DNA sequences in the sample. This chain joins TRBV5-1 and TRBJ2-5; D is ambiguous. From germline, CDR1 is SGHRS and CDR2 YFSETQ. Trimming shortened V by 2 bases and J by 2 bases, and 10 bases separated the two germline ends. The CDR3 is 14 amino acids. Here the CDR3 DNA reads TGCGCCAGCAGCTTAATGGGCCAGCAAGAGACCCAGTACTTC. Its protein is CASSLMGQQETQYF.

The chain links TRBV30 to TRBJ2-1; 8 nucleotides agree with TRBD2. Germline CDR1 and CDR2: GTSNPN and SVGIG (reference sequence). V shed 0 bases, J shed 3 bases, and the junction held 4 bases outside the gene matches. The CDR3 runs to 15 residues. CDR3 in amino acids: CAWSVLLADYNEQFF. DNA for the CDR3: TGTGCCTGGAGTGTTCTACTAGCGGACTACAATGAGCAGTTCTTC.

The chain is built from TRBV7-8 and TRBJ1-4, with TRBD1 matching 9 bases. Germline-derived CDR1 and CDR2 are SGHVS and FQNEAQ. The CDR3 runs to 15 residues. V shed 5 bases and J 7 bases; nucleotides not matched to a gene: 8. The CDR3 loop reads CASSLEGTGSEKLFF. The CDR3, as DNA: TGTGCCAGCAGCCTAGAAGGGACAGGGAGTGAAAAACTGTTTTTT. The entire variable domain, with the rest obtained from reference TRBV7-8 and TRBJ1-4, is as follows: GAGVSQSPRYKVAKRGQDVALRCDPISGHVSLFWYQQALGQGPEFLTYFQNEAQLDKSGLPSDRFFAERPEGSVSTLKIQRTQQEDSAVYLCASSLEGTGSEKLFFGSGTQLSVL.

J is TRBJ1-1 and V is TRBV27, with D maybe TRBD1 (6 bases). With 6 bases removed from V and 6 bases from J, the gap between germline ends came to 14 bases. The CDR3 length is 13 residues. In germline, CDR1 is MNHEY, CDR2 SMNVEV (reference sequence). DNA for the CDR3: TGTGCCAGCAGGGAAACAGGGATCGCTGAAGCTTTCTTT. This sequence encodes CASRETGIAEAFF.

This chain links TRBV27 with TRBJ2-1; 10 positions match TRBD2. J lost 3 bases, V lost 2 bases, and 4 bases had no gene match. Per the germline V gene, CDR1 is MNHEY and CDR2 is SMNVEV (reference sequence). This CDR3 is 16 amino acids long. CDR3 coding DNA: TGTGCCAGCAGTTTAGGGAGCGGGGGGGTCTACAATGAGCAGTTCTTC. Translation gives CASSLGSGGVYNEQFF.

About this clone itself: The sample has other DNA sequences that encode this CDR3 too. The rearrangement uses TRBV6-5 and TRBJ1-1, with D unclear. The V end lost 0 bases, the J end lost 3 bases, and 5 bases lay between the germline ends. Germline-derived CDR1 and CDR2 are MNHEY and SVGAGI. The CDR3 is 13 amino acids. CDR3: CASSYSGYTEAFF. Written as DNA, the CDR3 is TGTGCCAGCAGTTACTCGGGTTACACTGAAGCTTTCTTT.

V is TRBV5-6 and J is TRBJ2-7; TRBD2 might be the D (5 bases). This CDR3 has 14 residues. The germline gives CDR1 SGHDT, CDR2 YYEEEE. V lost 1 base to trimming and J lost 5 bases, with 13 bases between them. The CDR3: CASSLYGSLNEQYF. The CDR3 DNA follows: TGTGCCAGCAGCTTGTATGGGAGTCTAAACGAGCAGTACTTC. Variable domain in full (rest from reference TRBV5-6 and TRBJ2-7): DAGVTQSPTHLIKTRGQQVTLRCSPKSGHDTVSWYQQALGQGPQFIFQYYEEEERQRGNFPDRFSGHQFPNYSSELNVNALLLGDSALYLCASSLYGSLNEQYFGPGTRLTVT.

In its sample, this clone was seen once. The V and J genes are TRBV9 and TRBJ2-7, with unresolved D. The CDR3 is 16 residues long. V was shortened by 0 bases and J by 4 bases, with 17 bases between the two germline ends. CDR1 is SGDLS, CDR2 YYNGEE, per germline. CDR3 amino acids: CASSVATAAGAYEQYF. The CDR3 DNA sequence: TGTGCCAGCAGCGTAGCCACGGCGGCAGGAGCGTACGAGCAGTACTTC.

CDR3 sequence (DNA): TGTGCCAGCAGCAACGGGGCTACCTACGAGCAGTACTTC. The encoded protein is CASSNGATYEQYF. The V call is TRBV6-5, the J call TRBJ2-7; D tentatively reads TRBD1 or TRBD2 (5 bases each). Germline CDR1 reads MNHEY; CDR2 reads SVGAGI. The CDR3 sequence is 13 residues long. With 6 bases removed from V and 2 bases from J, the gap between germline ends came to 11 bases.

The rearrangement uses TRBV10-2 and TRBJ2-7; 12 bases match TRBD2. The germline V gene encodes CDR1 WSHSY and CDR2 SAAADI. J gave up 0 bases and V 8 bases, and 5 bases lay outside the gene matches. The length of the CDR3 is 15 residues. CDR3 nucleotides: TGCGCCAGCCGACTAGCGGGGGACCTCTCCTACGAGCAGTACTTC. Protein: CASRLAGDLSYEQYF.

On this clone: In the same sample, other DNA sequences code for this CDR3. The chain recombines TRBV7-2 with TRBJ2-3, with D unresolved. V lost 5 bases, J lost 4 bases, and 7 bases lay in between. This CDR3 has 12 residues. Per germline, CDR1 SGHTA and CDR2 FQGNSA. The CDR3: CASSPPPDTQYF. Here the CDR3 DNA reads TGTGCCAGCAGCCCTCCCCCAGATACGCAGTATTTT.

The genes are TRBV30 and TRBJ1-6; D is unclear. The CDR3 runs 13 residues. The V end lost 4 bases, the J end lost 9 bases, and 13 bases lay between the germline ends. Germline assignment: CDR1 GTSNPN and CDR2 SVGIG (reference sequence). The CDR3 DNA follows: TGTGCCTGGACCCCAACGCTGCCTTCACCCCTCCACTTT. Translated, it gives CAWTPTLPSPLHF.

The chain recombines TRBV6-5 with TRBJ1-3; a weak D match, TRBD1 (6 bases). The CDR3 runs 15 residues. In germline, CDR1 is MNHEY, CDR2 SVGAGI. The V gene lost 5 bases and the J gene lost 4 bases, with 15 bases spanning the gap. The CDR3 DNA is TGTGCCAGCAGTCCCGGGGGCAAGGGAGGAAACACCATATATTTT. It translates to CASSPGGKGGNTIYF.

The chain couples TRBV7-2 to TRBJ1-2; D perhaps matches TRBD1 (6 bases). The V gene lost 1 base and the J gene lost 5 bases, with 11 bases spanning the gap. Germline assignment: CDR1 SGHTA and CDR2 FQGNSA. The CDR3 extends over 14 amino acids. CDR3 nucleotide sequence: TGTGCCAGCAGCTTAGGACAGGTGGTTTATGGCTACACCTTC. Translating it yields CASSLGQVVYGYTF.

The chain links TRBV28 to TRBJ1-1; D perhaps matches TRBD1 (5 bases). The ends were cut back, 3 bases at V and 7 bases at J, with 12 bases in the middle. Germline V gene data show CDR1 as MDHEN and CDR2 as SYDVKM. This CDR3 has 13 amino acids. This chain's CDR3 is CASSFQGANEAFF. For the CDR3, the DNA is TGTGCCAGCAGTTTTCAGGGAGCGAATGAAGCTTTCTTT.

The chain joins TRBV7-9 to TRBJ1-2; D unresolved. The CDR3 spans 12 residues. The V gene lost 1 base and the J gene lost 7 bases, with 7 bases spanning the gap. The germline CDR1 and CDR2 sequences are SEHNR and FQNEAQ (reference sequence). The CDR3 region has the DNA TGTGCCAGCAGCTTAGGTGGGTTTGGCTACACCTTC. It specifies CASSLGGFGYTF. Complete variable domain (other parts from reference TRBV7-9 and TRBJ1-2): DTGVSQNPRHKITKRGQNVTFRCDPISEHNRLYWYRQTLGQGPEFLTYFQNEAQLEKSRLLSDRFSAERPKGSFSTLEIQRTEQGDSAMYLCASSLGGFGYTFGSGTRLTVV.

Turning to this clone: The same CDR3 can be traced to other DNA sequences in this sample. The chain links TRBV19 to TRBJ2-7, with D tentatively TRBD2 (6 bases). The CDR3 totals 13 residues. The V end was cut by 6 bases, the J end by 3 bases, with 12 bases between. Germline-derived CDR1 and CDR2 are LNHDA and SQIVND (reference sequence). The CDR3 DNA is TGTGCCAGTAGCCCGGGACTTAACTACGAGCAGTACTTC. Its protein is CASSPGLNYEQYF.

The rearrangement uses TRBV27 and TRBJ1-1; TRBD1 aligns across 11 bases. CDR1 is MNHEY and CDR2 is SMNVEV in the germline V gene (reference sequence). The CDR3 runs 16 residues. Trimming removed 5 bases from V and 6 bases from J; junction bases left unmatched: 11. The chain's CDR3 is CASSTGTGGLYSEAFF. The DNA for the CDR3 is TGTGCCAGCAGTACCGGGACAGGGGGTTTATATTCTGAAGCTTTCTTT.

The chain's CDR3 is CASSFEGGDAEAFF. CDR3 DNA sequence: TGTGCCAGCAGCTTTGAGGGCGGAGACGCTGAAGCTTTCTTT. The chain employs TRBV5-6 and TRBJ1-1; D uncertain. The V gene lost 2 bases and the J gene lost 6 bases, with 14 bases spanning the gap. CDR3 length equals 14 residues. The germline V gene encodes CDR1 SGHDT and CDR2 YYEEEE. Full variable domain (outside the CDR3, taken from reference TRBV5-6 and TRBJ1-1): DAGVTQSPTHLIKTRGQQVTLRCSPKSGHDTVSWYQQALGQGPQFIFQYYEEEERQRGNFPDRFSGHQFPNYSSELNVNALLLGDSALYLCASSFEGGDAEAFFGQGTRLTVV.

This clone was detected once. The chain recombines TRBV2 with TRBJ2-1; 10 bases are shared with TRBD2. Germline CDR1 and CDR2: SNHLY and FYNNEI. Germline trimming cut 6 bases from V and 3 bases from J; bases unmatched to any gene: 5. There are 15 residues in the CDR3. The CDR3 sequence: CASRAGLAVYNEQFF. The CDR3 region has the DNA TGTGCCAGCAGGGCCGGACTAGCGGTCTACAATGAGCAGTTCTTC.

The J gene is TRBJ2-7, the V gene TRBV6-1; perhaps TRBD1 as D (6 bases). The germline CDR1 and CDR2 sequences are MNHNS and SASEGT. V lost 5 bases to trimming and J lost 3 bases, with 11 bases between them. The CDR3 contains 13 residues. CDR3 region: CASSPDRFYEQYF. The DNA for the CDR3 is TGTGCCAGCAGTCCGGACAGATTCTACGAGCAGTACTTC.

V is TRBV11-2 and J is TRBJ2-7; D uncertain. Between the trimmed V and J ends, which lost 2 bases and 3 bases, there was a span of 17 bases. CDR1 is SGHAT and CDR2 is FQNNGV in the germline V gene. This CDR3 contains 16 residues. CDR3 sequence: CASSLRAWTMNYEQYF. The CDR3 nucleotides are TGTGCCAGCAGCTTAAGGGCTTGGACGATGAACTACGAGCAGTACTTC.

On this clone itself: Other DNA sequences in this specimen translate into the identical CDR3. The V call is TRBV29-1, the J call TRBJ2-2; 7 nucleotides agree with TRBD2. Trimming at V came to 5 bases and at J to 0 bases, leaving 0 bases not matched to a gene. The CDR3 runs to 13 residues. Germline V gene lookup returns CDR1 SQVTM and CDR2 ANQGSEA. The CDR3 is CSVREANTGELFF. The CDR3 DNA follows: TGCAGCGTTCGGGAGGCGAACACCGGGGAGCTGTTTTTT.

This chain joins TRBV7-6 and TRBJ2-3; D unresolved. V was clipped by 1 base and J by 2 bases, with 10 bases between them. Germline V CDR1 and CDR2: SGHVS, FNYEAQ. CDR3 size: 15 residues. CDR3 DNA: TGTGCCAGCAGCTTAGTCCCGAAGATCACAGATACGCAGTATTTT. Amino acid sequence: CASSLVPKITDTQYF.

The rearrangement uses TRBV27 and TRBJ1-4; 7 bases line up with TRBD1. This CDR3 has 15 residues. V gave up 5 bases and J gave up 4 bases; unmatched junction bases: 7. Germline V CDR1 and CDR2: MNHEY, SMNVEV (reference sequence). CDR3 protein: CASSPQTGLNEKLFF. The CDR3 DNA follows: TGTGCCAGCAGTCCTCAGACAGGGCTTAATGAAAAACTGTTTTTT. Full variable domain (outside the CDR3, taken from reference TRBV27 and TRBJ1-4): EAQVTQNPRYLITVTGKKLTVTCSQNMNHEYMSWYRQDPGLGLRQIYYSMNVEVTDKGDVPEGYKVSRKEKRNFPLILESPSPNQTSLYFCASSPQTGLNEKLFFGSGTQLSVL.

The rearrangement uses TRBV28 and TRBJ2-7, with 7 positions matching TRBD2. This CDR3 region has 13 residues. The V gene end was trimmed by 3 bases and the J gene end by 6 bases; junction bases not matched to a gene: 5. Germline CDR1 MDHEN, CDR2 SYDVKM. The CDR3 nucleotides read TGTGCCAGCAGTTTTGCGGGAGAAAGCGAGCAGTACTTC. Translated: CASSFAGESEQYF. The variable domain in full, with the rest retrieved from reference TRBV28 and TRBJ2-7, is DVKVTQSSRYLVKRTGEKVFLECVQDMDHENMFWYRQDPGLGLRLIYFSYDVKMKEKGDIPEGYSVSREKKERFSLILESASTNQTSMYLCASSFAGESEQYFGPGTRLTVT.

The genes are TRBV30 and TRBJ2-1; 8 nucleotides agree with TRBD2. Losses at the gene ends were 0 bases for V and 10 bases for J; bases not matched to a gene: 5. The germline gives CDR1 GTSNPN, CDR2 SVGIG (reference sequence). This CDR3 has 13 residues. The CDR3 DNA follows: TGTGCCTGGAGTGTAGACTTAGCGGGGGAGCAGTTCTTC. Its translation is CAWSVDLAGEQFF.

The V call is TRBV9, the J call TRBJ2-5, with D possibly TRBD1 on 6 matching bases. From germline, CDR1 is SGDLS and CDR2 YYNGEE. V lost 4 bases, J lost 2 bases, and 15 bases lay in between. This CDR3 region has 15 residues. This CDR3 is CASSPWGRGQETQYF. The CDR3 DNA is TGTGCCAGCAGCCCCTGGGGAAGGGGGCAAGAGACCCAGTACTTC.